This is a list of T cell receptor beta chains from one sample in a study of T cell responses to AZD1222 COVID-19 vaccine. The data were produced by immunoSEQ multiplex PCR, yet TCRdb's version contains in-frame clones alone and is incomplete. This table holds 95,000 to 150,000 clones, under 85% found once. Sequenced material: peripheral blood, taken on day 0 of AZD1222 vaccination. Receptors originate from an adult in good health. The CDR3 runs from the conserved cysteine through the conserved F or W. D genes are given only for firm matches. Rows may omit the clone size; those that give it use once, few, many or a size class.

clone size	D gene	V gene	J gene	CDR3 DNA	CDR3 protein
-	TRBD2	TRBV24-1	TRBJ2-1	TGTGCCACCAAAGCGGGGGGGATCAATGAGCAGTTCTTC	CATKAGGINEQFF
-	-	TRBV18	TRBJ1-5	TGTGCCAGCTCACCACCCGGGGATCAGCCCCAGCATTTT	CASSPPGDQPQHF
-	-	TRBV21-1	TRBJ2-7	TGTGCCAGCAGCACTTGGACAGTAACCTACGAGCAGTACTTC	CASSTWTVTYEQYF
-	TRBD1	TRBV30	TRBJ2-3	TGTGCCTGGAGCCCCGACAGGGTGGTACCTAATTTT	CAWSPDRVVPNF
-	-	TRBV5-1	TRBJ1-4	TGCGCCAGCAGCTTGGCGACAGCAACTAATGAAAAACTGTTTTTT	CASSLATATNEKLFF
once	-	TRBV3-1/TRBV3-2	TRBJ2-5	TGTGCCAGCACCCGCCACGGGGGGCGAGAGACCCAGTACTTC	CASTRHGGRETQYF
-	-	TRBV24-1	TRBJ1-2	TGTGCCACCAGTCAACGGGTCGATGAAGGCTACACCTTC	CATSQRVDEGYTF
-	-	TRBV5-8	TRBJ2-2	TGTGCCAGCAGGCTAGCATGGGGGCGGACCACCGGGGAGCTGTTTTTT	CASRLAWGRTTGELFF
few	-	TRBV6-2/TRBV6-3	TRBJ2-7	TGTGCCAGCAGTTACCCGGTGGGTGAGCAGTACTTC	CASSYPVGEQYF
once	TRBD1	TRBV5-4	TRBJ1-4	TGTGCCAGCCGGGGACAGGGTAATGAAAAACTGTTTTTT	CASRGQGNEKLFF
-	-	TRBV20-1	TRBJ2-1	TGCAGTGCCGTGGGCCGGGACGAGCAGTTCTTC	CSAVGRDEQFF
-	-	TRBV7-2	TRBJ1-2	TGTGCCAGCAGCGTAGACAGTGGGTATGGCTACACCTTC	CASSVDSGYGYTF
-	-	TRBV9	TRBJ2-2	TGTGCCAGCAGCGTAGGGGCTCTAGGGACCGGGGAGCTGTTTTTT	CASSVGALGTGELFF
-	TRBD1	TRBV2	TRBJ2-5	TGTGCCAGCAGTGCTCGGGACAGGGATGGGGAGACCCAGTACTTC	CASSARDRDGETQYF
-	TRBD2	TRBV6-2/TRBV6-3	TRBJ2-1	TGTGCCAGCAGCTTTAGACTAGCTCTGGCGTACAATGAGCAGTTCTTC	CASSFRLALAYNEQFF
-	TRBD1	TRBV4-1	TRBJ1-1	TGCGCCAGCAGCCAAACCGACAGGGGCTACACTGAAGCTTTCTTT	CASSQTDRGYTEAFF
-	-	TRBV3-1/TRBV3-2	TRBJ2-3	TGTGCCAGCAGCCAAGATCTTATGCAGGGCGGGGGCGCCTATAGCGCAGATACGCAGTATTTT	CASSQDLMQGGGAYSADTQYF
-	-	TRBV19	TRBJ1-1	TGTGCCAGTAGTATGAGGTCGGCGGTTGAAGCTTTCTTT	CASSMRSAVEAFF
-	TRBD1	TRBV24-1	TRBJ1-5	TGTGCCACCAGTGATTCCGGACAGGGAATAAATCAGCCCCAGCATTTT	CATSDSGQGINQPQHF
-	-	TRBV28	TRBJ1-5	TGTGCCAGCGCAGTTGGGGTGGGCAATCAGCCCCAGCATTTT	CASAVGVGNQPQHF
-	TRBD1	TRBV7-2	TRBJ2-7	TGTGCCAGCAGCTTCGGGGGACAGGCCTTCTACGAGCAGTACTTC	CASSFGGQAFYEQYF
-	-	TRBV27	TRBJ2-1	TGTGCCAGCAGTTCTTTAGGGGTTTCAGGAGGCCATGAGCAGTTCTTC	CASSSLGVSGGHEQFF
-	-	TRBV6-5	TRBJ1-3	TGTGCCAGCAGTTACTCGGGGCAGGGTGGAAACACCATATATTTT	CASSYSGQGGNTIYF
-	-	TRBV27	TRBJ2-2	TGTGCCAGCGGGGTTCATTGGCAATCCGGGGAGCTGTTTTTT	CASGVHWQSGELFF
-	TRBD1	TRBV9	TRBJ2-3	TGTGCCAGCAAGAGGGGGCCGGGCACAGATACGCAGTATTTT	CASKRGPGTDTQYF
-	-	TRBV18	TRBJ1-5	TGTGCCAGCTCACCGAGGGCGGGCAATCAGCCCCAGCATTTT	CASSPRAGNQPQHF
-	-	TRBV19	TRBJ2-2	TGTGCCAGTAACCCGATGGCCGCGGGCGTGAGGAACACCGGGGAGCTGTTTTTT	CASNPMAAGVRNTGELFF
-	-	TRBV6-5	TRBJ1-2	TGTGCCAGCAGTAACCGGGCCAACTATGGCTACACCTTC	CASSNRANYGYTF
-	-	TRBV19	TRBJ1-5	TGTGCCAGTAGTATTCGGGGTAACAATCAGCCCCAGCATTTT	CASSIRGNNQPQHF
once	-	TRBV6-4	TRBJ2-5	TGTGCCAGCTCCCCAGGGGCATGGGAGACCCAGTACTTC	CASSPGAWETQYF
-	-	TRBV7-8	TRBJ1-3	TGTGCCAGCAGCTTAGCCCCCTCTGGAAACACCATATATTTT	CASSLAPSGNTIYF
-	-	TRBV6-2/TRBV6-3	TRBJ2-7	TGTGCCAGCAGCCGGGCAACCCCTGGGGGCTCCTACGAGCAGTACTTC	CASSRATPGGSYEQYF
-	-	TRBV6-1	TRBJ1-4	TGTGCCAGCAGTGAAGAATTCGGTGAAAAACTGTTTTTT	CASSEEFGEKLFF
-	-	TRBV9	TRBJ1-1	TGTGCCAGCAGCGTAGGGGTAGGGGCAGGACCAGCTTTCTTT	CASSVGVGAGPAFF
-	-	TRBV28	TRBJ1-4	TGTGCCAGCAGTTTAACTGACGAGGGGTATGAAAAACTGTTTTTT	CASSLTDEGYEKLFF
-	-	TRBV6-5	TRBJ1-1	TGTGCCAGCAGTTTAGAGAACACTGAAGCTTTCTTT	CASSLENTEAFF
once	-	TRBV6-6	TRBJ2-7	TGTGCCAGCAGTTACTCCCCGTCAGGGACGAATTACGAGCAGTACTTC	CASSYSPSGTNYEQYF
-	-	TRBV30	TRBJ2-3	TGTGCCTCAACCGGCCCCACAGATACGCAGTATTTT	CASTGPTDTQYF
-	TRBD2	TRBV28	TRBJ2-1	TGTGCCAGCAGTTTTACTAGCGGGGGCCTCCGCTCCTACAATGAGCAGTTCTTC	CASSFTSGGLRSYNEQFF
-	TRBD1	TRBV6-5	TRBJ1-2	TGTGCCAGCAGTACAGGGGGCACCTATGGCTACACCTTC	CASSTGGTYGYTF
-	-	TRBV3-1/TRBV3-2	TRBJ2-7	TGTGCCAGCAGCCAAGAGTGGAGCTCCTACGAGCAGTACTTC	CASSQEWSSYEQYF
few	TRBD1	TRBV5-4	TRBJ2-7	TGTGCCAGCAGCTTCCGGGACAGCCGGGTAATTGGGCCCTACGAGCAGTACTTC	CASSFRDSRVIGPYEQYF
few	-	TRBV25-1	TRBJ1-4	TGTGCCAGCAGTGAATGGGGGGGCCGGGCTGAAAAACTGTTTTTT	CASSEWGGRAEKLFF
-	-	TRBV5-1	TRBJ2-5	TGCGCCAGCAGCCAAGGGGAGACCCAGTACTTC	CASSQGETQYF
few	-	TRBV6-5	TRBJ1-4	TGTGCCAGCAGTACCAAGGGAGCAACTAATGAAAAACTGTTTTTT	CASSTKGATNEKLFF
-	-	TRBV12-3/TRBV12-4	TRBJ1-1	TGTGCCAGCACCCCCCGGGGGGCTGAAGAAGCTTTCTTT	CASTPRGAEEAFF
-	-	TRBV5-1	TRBJ2-5	TGCGCCAGCAGCTTGGTCGGAGAGACCCAGTACTTC	CASSLVGETQYF
-	TRBD2	TRBV5-4	TRBJ2-7	TGTGCCAGCAGCTCCCGAGTAGCGGGGGGGCCGGGAGAGCAGTACTTC	CASSSRVAGGPGEQYF
-	-	TRBV18	TRBJ1-1	TGTGCCAGCTCACCACCTAGGGAAAAGGGAGGGGACACTGAAGCTTTCTTT	CASSPPREKGGDTEAFF
-	TRBD1	TRBV19	TRBJ1-1	TGTGCCAGTAGTACCAGGGGGCCCGGTGAAGCTTTCTTT	CASSTRGPGEAFF
-	-	TRBV25-1	TRBJ1-2	TGTGCCAGCAGTGAATCGGAGGCAGGGATTAACTATGGCTACACCTTC	CASSESEAGINYGYTF
-	-	TRBV6-5	TRBJ1-1	TGTGCCAGCAGTTACTCGCCGACGGGGGTGGACACTGAAGCTTTCTTT	CASSYSPTGVDTEAFF
few	-	TRBV6-5	TRBJ1-6	TGTGCCAGCAGCTCGGGGGAAAGATATAATTCACCCCTCCACTTT	CASSSGERYNSPLHF
-	-	TRBV15	TRBJ2-2	TGTGCCACCAGCAGAGATGGTAGTTCTTCCGGGGAGCTGTTTTTT	CATSRDGSSSGELFF
-	-	TRBV7-8	TRBJ1-5	TGTGCCAGCAGCCCCCAATGGAGCAATCAGCCCCAGCATTTT	CASSPQWSNQPQHF
-	-	TRBV4-3	TRBJ1-6	TGCGCCAGCAGCCCCCACACGGGGGTGGGTAATTCACCCCTCCACTTT	CASSPHTGVGNSPLHF
-	-	TRBV15	TRBJ1-1	TGTGCCACCAGCAGAGGTTCAGGGTCGACGGCTTTCTTT	CATSRGSGSTAFF
-	TRBD1	TRBV19	TRBJ2-1	TGTGCCAGTAGTACGGGGGACAGGCCCCATGAGCAGTTCTTC	CASSTGDRPHEQFF
few	TRBD2	TRBV7-6	TRBJ2-5	TGTGCCAGCAGCTTACTTAGCGGGGGGAGGAAAGAGACCCAGTACTTC	CASSLLSGGRKETQYF
-	-	TRBV19	TRBJ1-5	TGTGCCAGTACCCCCGTCGGGCGCGGGGGAGGTCTCGGTCAGCCCCAGCATTTT	CASTPVGRGGGLGQPQHF